The T cell receptor (beta chain) described here comes from a study of siplizumab effects on memory and regulatory T cells. This clone has just a few counts. Its antigen is not known. The table came from immunoSEQ multiplex PCR; TCRdb's copy has only in-frame clones and leaves some out. The sample yields 97,000 or so clones, about 90% seen once. This CDR3 spans 14 amino acids. The V and J ends lost 3 bases and 6 bases respectively, with 12 bases between them. Germline V lookup: CDR1 KGHSH, CDR2 LQKENI. Study results and limitations: Whether proliferating Tregs in siplizumab cultures suppress was not functionally confirmed. Poor capture below about 10^-5 frequency left most alloreactive clones unmapped to unstimulated subsets. In siplizumab conditions, mappable alloreactive CD4+ clones averaged around 69% Treg-derived, against around 30% in controls.

The sequence came from a human donor in good health. The sample was CD4+ T cells sorted from blood. V usage is TRBV18 and J usage is TRBJ1-3, with D possibly TRBD1 on 5 matching bases. The CDR3 DNA sequence: TGTGCCAGCTCACCTTCAGGGAAGGAAAACACCATATATTTT. Translation: CASSPSGKENTIYF.